This TCR beta chain derives from a study of shared clonotypes between healthy human individuals. Study-wide findings and caveats: Rarefaction demonstrated incomplete sorted-subset sequencing despite large depth.

Germline CDR1 reads SGHAT; CDR2 reads FQDESV (reference sequence). The length of the CDR3 is 15 residues. V shed 3 bases and J shed 5 bases, with 14 bases lying between them. The donors were adults (healthy and HIV-negative) with no recent acute infections or vaccinations. Every one of the donors was a Caucasian adult that lived in Nashville, Tennessee. This clone appeared a single time. Its antigen is unidentified. An even split of each subset's genomic DNA across several immunoSEQ plates was performed. Using immunoSEQ multiplex PCR, the repertoire was profiled, and TCRdb retains in-frame clones only, with some absent. The table lists about 2.4 million clones, 90% to 95% of them singletons.

The V and J genes are TRBV11-1 and TRBJ2-1, with a tentative D call TRBD2 (5 bases). The source is a man younger than 30 in good health. Some clones in this sample may be carry-over from other donors' samples. The specimen was naive CD4+ T cells from PBMCs. The subset: CD45RA+ positively selected. CDR3 in amino acids: CASSLGSLSHNEQFF. The CDR3 DNA reads as TGTGCCAGCAGCTTGGGGAGCTTATCCCACAATGAGCAGTTCTTC.